These 18 T cell receptor beta chains were all obtained from the same sample, sequenced in a study of shared clonotypes between healthy human individuals. Using immunoSEQ multiplex PCR, the repertoire was profiled, and TCRdb retains in-frame clones only, with some absent. The data contain under 2,500,000 clones, approximately 94% of them seen just once; the ten biggest clones take up 0.1% to 0.15%. The sample taken for sequencing was naive CD4+ T cells sorted from blood. The subset denotes: CD45RA+ positively selected. The source is a man between 18 and 35 years old in good health.

This clone came up once. The genes are TRBV10-2 and TRBJ1-1; 9 bases agree with TRBD1. The CDR3 consists of 14 residues. CDR1 is WSHSY, CDR2 SAAADI, per germline. The trim removed 6 bases at V and 4 bases at J, leaving 6 bases unmatched. The CDR3 region has the DNA TGCGCCAGCAGGCCGACAGGGGGAGGCACTGAAGCTTTCTTT. Translated: CASRPTGGGTEAFF.

This chain links TRBV6-1 with TRBJ2-4; TRBD1 is a possible D gene (6 bases). CDR1 and CDR2 from the germline V gene are MNHNS and SASEGT. The V and J ends lost 5 bases and 5 bases respectively, with 16 bases between them. This CDR3 has 15 amino acids. DNA for the CDR3: TGTGCCAGCAGTCCCCCTGGACAGACTGAAAACATTCAGTACTTC. It translates to CASSPPGQTENIQYF.

The chain couples TRBV7-3 to TRBJ2-2; D is uncertain. From germline, CDR1 is SGHTA and CDR2 FQGTGA. The CDR3 is 15 residues long. Trimming pared 1 base from V and 2 bases from J, leaving 8 bases between. The CDR3 loop is CASSLKAVNTGELFF. DNA for the CDR3: TGTGCCAGCAGCTTAAAGGCTGTTAACACCGGGGAGCTGTTTTTT.

About this clone itself: In the same sample, other DNA sequences code for this CDR3. The rearrangement joins TRBV10-3 to TRBJ2-1; 9 nucleotides match TRBD2. This CDR3 is built from 14 residues. Germline-derived CDR1 and CDR2 are ENHRY and SYGVKD. J was trimmed by 0 bases and V by 10 bases; bases with no gene match: 4. In DNA, the CDR3 is TGTGCCACCTTGACTAGCGGCTCCTACAATGAGCAGTTCTTC. This gives the protein CATLTSGSYNEQFF.

The chain couples TRBV19 to TRBJ2-3; D not resolved. With 7 bases removed from V and 2 bases from J, the gap between germline ends came to 10 bases. Germline CDR1 reads LNHDA; CDR2 reads SQIVND (reference sequence). The CDR3 sequence is 13 residues long. CDR3 region: CASTEAPTDTQYF. The DNA for the CDR3 is TGTGCCAGTACCGAGGCGCCCACAGATACGCAGTATTTT.

J is TRBJ2-5 and V is TRBV5-1; tentative D call: TRBD1 (5 bases). The CDR3 spans 14 residues. Trimming shortened V by 4 bases and J by 1 base, and 11 bases separated the two germline ends. Germline assignment: CDR1 SGHRS and CDR2 YFSETQ. CDR3 nucleotide sequence: TGCGCCAGCAGCACTGACAGCCCCCAAGAGACCCAGTACTTC. Translated, it gives CASSTDSPQETQYF.

As concerns this clone: A junction end diverges from the germline sequence, so it may reflect a read error. This chain links TRBV7-7 with TRBJ2-2, with D possibly called TRBD1 or TRBD2 (5 bases each). This CDR3 spans 15 amino acids. CDR1 and CDR2 from the germline V gene are SSHAT and FNYEAQ (reference sequence). The CDR3: CASSSWGSSTGELFF. DNA for the CDR3: TGTGCTAGCAGCTCTTGGGGGTCGAGTACCGGGGAGCTGTTTTTT.

Notes on this clone: Other DNA sequences in this specimen translate into the identical CDR3. This rearrangement joins TRBV18 to TRBJ1-1, with D unclear. The CDR3 is made up of 13 amino acids. Per germline, CDR1 KGHSH and CDR2 LQKENI. The germline V and J ends were trimmed by 3 bases and 0 bases, with 5 bases remaining between them. CDR3: CASSPDLNTEAFF. CDR3 DNA sequence: TGTGCCAGCTCACCGGACCTGAACACTGAAGCTTTCTTT.

The V call is TRBV30, the J call TRBJ1-2, with unresolved D. Germline values: CDR1 GTSNPN, CDR2 SVGIG (reference sequence). The CDR3 is made up of 13 amino acids. The V and J ends lost 4 bases and 0 bases respectively, with 9 bases between them. CDR3: CAWTPQTNYGYTF. DNA for the CDR3: TGTGCCTGGACCCCCCAAACTAACTATGGCTACACCTTC.

On this clone: The same CDR3 arises from other DNA sequences in this sample as well. This chain uses TRBV9 with TRBJ1-1, with D perhaps matching TRBD1 (5 bases). The CDR3 is 15 residues long. The V end lost 0 bases, the J end lost 2 bases, and 11 bases lay between the germline ends. Germline-derived CDR1 and CDR2 are SGDLS and YYNGEE. CDR3 amino acids: CASSVGGTTNTEAFF. CDR3 nucleotides: TGTGCCAGCAGCGTAGGGGGGACCACTAACACTGAAGCTTTCTTT.

The chain links TRBV5-4 to TRBJ2-3; D is perhaps TRBD1 (5 bases). Germline V gene sequence: CDR1 SGHNT, CDR2 YYREEE (reference sequence). Trimming cost V 4 bases and J 0 bases, with 15 bases left between them. The CDR3 has 16 amino acids. This chain's CDR3 is CASSASTVRSTDTQYF. CDR3 DNA sequence: TGTGCCAGCAGCGCCTCGACAGTGAGAAGCACAGATACGCAGTATTTT.

The rearrangement joins TRBV2 to TRBJ1-4, with TRBD1 as a possible D gene (5 bases). The CDR3 is made up of 14 amino acids. Trimming stripped 4 bases from V and 5 bases from J, with 11 bases between. From germline, CDR1 is SNHLY and CDR2 FYNNEI. The CDR3 DNA sequence: TGTGCCAGCAGTGCAAGGGGCCGAAATGAAAAACTGTTTTTT. Translated, it gives CASSARGRNEKLFF.

This sequence joins TRBV7-2 and TRBJ2-2; 12 nucleotides align to TRBD2. Germline CDR1 and CDR2: SGHTA and FQGNSA. The length of the CDR3 is 16 residues. V dropped 5 bases and J dropped 5; count of bases not matched to a gene: 6. For the CDR3, the DNA is TGTGCCAGCAGCCTAACCGGGACTAGCGGGACCGGGGAGCTGTTTTTT. As protein: CASSLTGTSGTGELFF.

The chain employs TRBV10-2 and TRBJ2-5; 7 bases line up with TRBD1. V was pared by 3 bases and J by 5 bases, with 9 bases of the junction left unmatched. The CDR3 spans 15 residues. Per the germline V gene, CDR1 is WSHSY and CDR2 is SAAADI. CDR3 amino acids: CASSDSRQGWETQYF. In DNA form, the CDR3 reads TGCGCCAGCAGTGATTCCCGACAGGGCTGGGAGACCCAGTACTTC.

J is TRBJ1-5 and V is TRBV6-6; tentatively, D is TRBD1 (5 bases). The CDR3 length is 12 residues. The germline V and J ends were trimmed by 5 bases and 6 bases, with 8 bases remaining between them. Germline loops: CDR1 MNHNY, CDR2 SVGAGI (reference sequence). The CDR3 spells CASSEGTQPQHF. CDR3 in DNA: TGTGCCAGCAGTGAGGGGACTCAGCCCCAGCATTTT.

In its sample, this clone was seen a few times. The chain carries TRBV2 and TRBJ2-7; weak D call: TRBD2 (6 bases). Between the trimmed V and J ends, which lost 5 bases and 6 bases, there was a span of 8 bases. Per germline, CDR1 SNHLY and CDR2 FYNNEI. The CDR3 consists of 11 residues. This chain's CDR3 is CASSRDSEQYF. In nucleotides, the CDR3 is TGTGCCAGCAGTCGGGACTCCGAGCAGTACTTC.

J is TRBJ1-2 and V is TRBV4-1; D remains unclear. Germline CDR1 and CDR2: MGHRA and YSYEKL. CDR3 size: 13 residues. V was trimmed by 1 base and J by 3 bases, leaving 6 bases between them. The CDR3 loop is CASSQAGHYGYTF. The CDR3 nucleotides read TGCGCCAGCAGCCAAGCCGGTCACTATGGCTACACCTTC.

V is TRBV11-3 and J is TRBJ1-6, with D tentatively TRBD1 (5 bases). From germline, CDR1 is SGHNT and CDR2 YENEEA. Trimming shortened V by 5 bases and J by 6 bases, and 11 bases separated the two germline ends. This CDR3 spans 14 amino acids. CDR3 DNA sequence: TGTGCCAGCAGCGCCGGGGGAATTAATTCACCCCTCCACTTT. Amino acid sequence: CASSAGGINSPLHF.